The following is a TCR beta chain sequence with its context. Antigen unknown. The treatment is: roughly 10-day PBMC culture with coronavirus spike peptide pools or control peptides (ViraFEST assay). In the ViraFEST assay, peptide-pool expansion preceded TCR sequencing of expanded clonotypes. This entry belongs to a study of vaccination and CD4 T cells after COVID-19. Study context: Median time from COVID diagnosis to post-COVID sampling was about 14 weeks (35 to 161).

At the Johns Hopkins FTIC core, DNA taken from cultured CD4+ T cells was sequenced by way of the Oncomine TCR Beta short-read assay. TCRdb ran MiXCR on the PCR reads and lists one entry per CDR3 protein. The sample has about 19,000 distinct CDR3 sequences, approximately 37% seen once. The CDR3 is 15 residues long. The trim removed 1 base at V and 6 bases at J, leaving 4 bases unmatched. Germline loops: CDR1 SGHNT, CDR2 YENEEA. The clonotype originates from a human donor with COVID-19. The gene calls are TRBV11-3 and TRBJ2-2, with 8 bases aligning to TRBD1. Sequencing was carried out using cultured CD4+ T cells from blood. In DNA, the CDR3 is TGTGCCAGCAGCTTAGCCAGGGGGCGATCCGGGGAGCTGTTTTTT. It is translated as CASSLARGRSGELFF.